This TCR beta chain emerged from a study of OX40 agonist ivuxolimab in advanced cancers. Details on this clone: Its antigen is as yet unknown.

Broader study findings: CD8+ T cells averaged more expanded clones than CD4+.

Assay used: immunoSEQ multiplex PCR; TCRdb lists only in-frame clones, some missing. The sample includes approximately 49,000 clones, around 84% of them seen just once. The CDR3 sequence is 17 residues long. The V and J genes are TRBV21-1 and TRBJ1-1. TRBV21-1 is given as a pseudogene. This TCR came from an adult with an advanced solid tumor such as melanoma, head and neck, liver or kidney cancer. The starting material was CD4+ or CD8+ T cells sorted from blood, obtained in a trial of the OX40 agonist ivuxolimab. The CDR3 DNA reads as TGTGCCACCAGGTATTGGGGCAGGGTTAAGGAGGACACTGAAGCTTTCTTT. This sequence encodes CATRYWGRVKEDTEAFF.